This is a list of T cell receptor beta chains from one sample in a study of blood T cells in healthy people across ages. TCRdb passed the 5' RACE reads through MiXCR, listing each CDR3 protein once. This repertoire shows 700,000 to 850,000 distinct CDR3 sequences, about 36% found once; its top ten account for 13%. Sequenced material: blood. These receptors all come from a man in his late teens or twenties in good health. Both conserved end residues are part of each CDR3. A D gene is named only where the DNA matches it firmly. Rows give clone size only sometimes, using once, few, many, or a class for an expanded clone.

V gene	D gene	clone size	J gene	CDR3 DNA	CDR3 protein
TRBV5-5	TRBD1	.	TRBJ1-5	TGTGCCAGCAGCCCGGGACAGGGAAGGCATCAGCCCCAGCATTTT	CASSPGQGRHQPQHF
TRBV6-1	TRBD2	.	TRBJ2-2	TGTGCCAGCAGCTCCCACGAAATGATAGCGGGGGGGCCCCGGGAGCTGTTTTTT	CASSSHEMIAGGPRELFF
TRBV28	.	.	TRBJ1-2	TGTGCCAGCAGTCCCCTTGCTGCGGTCGGCCTCTATGGCTACACCTTC	CASSPLAAVGLYGYTF
TRBV16	.	few	TRBJ2-2	TGTGCCAGCAGCCAAGTCTCCGGGGAGCTGTTTTTT	CASSQVSGELFF
TRBV7-2	.	.	TRBJ1-2	TGTGCCAGCAGCGTAGGATACACCAACTATGGCTACACCTTC	CASSVGYTNYGYTF
TRBV7-2	.	few	TRBJ2-3	TGTGCCAGCGGGAGGGGGGACCGCACAGATACGCAGTATTTT	CASGRGDRTDTQYF
TRBV5-1	.	.	TRBJ1-1	TGCGCCAGCAGCGCCCGAACGACATGGCCGGGTGGTGAAGCTTTCTTT	CASSARTTWPGGEAFF
TRBV20-1	.	.	TRBJ2-5	TGCAGTGCTAGGGTAGTCCAGGTAGAGACCCCAGGGACCCAGTACTTC	CSARVVQVETPGTQYF
TRBV12-3/TRBV12-4	.	once	TRBJ2-5	TGTGCCAGCAGTTTTCCCGAGTTGAGGGGGACCCAGTACTTC	CASSFPELRGTQYF
TRBV5-1	.	once	TRBJ1-3	TGCGCCAGCAGCCAGGAGGCGAACTCTGGAAACACCATATATTTT	CASSQEANSGNTIYF
TRBV7-9	.	.	TRBJ1-2	TGTGCCAGCAGCTTAGGGGCAGGGTTTTCTGGCTACACCTTC	CASSLGAGFSGYTF
TRBV3-1	.	.	TRBJ2-3	TGTGCCAGCAGCCAAGTCGGGGGTACAGATACGCAGTATTTT	CASSQVGGTDTQYF
TRBV18	.	few	TRBJ2-7	TGTGCCAGCTCACAAGAACGAGGGGACTCCGAGCAGTACTTC	CASSQERGDSEQYF
TRBV20-1	TRBD1	few	TRBJ1-6	TGCAGTGCGCGGAACCGGGACAGTAATAATTCACCCCTCCACTTT	CSARNRDSNNSPLHF
TRBV7-9	.	many	TRBJ1-2	TGTGCCAGCAGCTTCGGGGGCAACTATGGCTACACCTTC	CASSFGGNYGYTF
TRBV5-1	TRBD1	.	TRBJ2-2	TGCGCCAGCAGCTTTCGAGACAGGGTGATTCCCGGGGAGCTGTTTTTT	CASSFRDRVIPGELFF
TRBV29-1	TRBD1	.	TRBJ1-2	TGCAGCGGAAGCGCACAGGGGGAGAACTATGGCTACACCTTC	CSGSAQGENYGYTF
TRBV29-1	.	.	TRBJ2-5	TGCGGCACGGGGTTGCAAGAGACCCAGTACTTC	CGTGLQETQYF
TRBV11-3	.	few	TRBJ2-2	TGTGCCAGCAGCTTAGATACTCACGGGGAGCTGTTTTTT	CASSLDTHGELFF
TRBV5-1	.	.	TRBJ2-5	TGCGCCAGCACCGAAATTATTCCCACAGGAAAAGAGACCCAGTACTTC	CASTEIIPTGKETQYF
TRBV27	.	.	TRBJ2-3	TGTGCCAGCAGTTCGGAGGGACCAGATACGCAGTATTTT	CASSSEGPDTQYF
TRBV4-3	.	.	TRBJ2-1	TGCGCCAGCAGTTACCTGAGGGAGGCTAACAATGAGCAGTTCTTC	CASSYLREANNEQFF
TRBV7-2	.	.	TRBJ2-5	TGTGCCAGCAGCCAAAGGGTAGCAGCTGAGACCCAGTACTTC	CASSQRVAAETQYF
TRBV9	.	few	TRBJ2-3	TGTGCCAGCAGCCTTAGCGAACCCACAGATACGCAGTATTTT	CASSLSEPTDTQYF
TRBV30	TRBD1	.	TRBJ1-2	TGTGCCTCATCAGGGGGCGGGCATGGCTACACCTTC	CASSGGGHGYTF
TRBV3-1	.	few	TRBJ2-1	TGTGCCAGCAGCCGGCGGGGAACCACCTACAATGAGCAGTTCTTC	CASSRRGTTYNEQFF
TRBV5-1	.	few	TRBJ1-4	TGCGCCAGCAGCCAAGGACTCCCGCAGGCTAATGAAAAACTGTTTTTT	CASSQGLPQANEKLFF
TRBV11-2	.	many	TRBJ2-7	TGTGCCAGCAGCGGAGACCGATCCTACGAGCAGTACTTC	CASSGDRSYEQYF
TRBV4-3	TRBD2	.	TRBJ2-3	TGCGCCAGCAGCCAAGATTCTCCCGGGGGGGGATTGAGGACAGATACGCAGTATTTT	CASSQDSPGGGLRTDTQYF
TRBV25-1	.	.	TRBJ2-7	TGTGCCAGCACGTCCGGGTTAGCCTACGAGCAGTACTTC	CASTSGLAYEQYF
TRBV7-6	.	many	TRBJ2-5	TGTGCCAGCAGCTTAGCGGGCATGAGGTCGGGAGAGACCCAGTACTTC	CASSLAGMRSGETQYF
TRBV27	.	.	TRBJ1-1	TGTGCCAGCAGTTTGATCGGGGCGATGAGCACTGAAGCTTTCTTT	CASSLIGAMSTEAFF
TRBV4-2	.	few	TRBJ2-7	TGTGCCAGCAGCCCCTTAGACAAGCCCTACGAGCAGTACTTC	CASSPLDKPYEQYF
TRBV2	.	few	TRBJ2-3	TGTGCCAGCAGACCGACAGAGACCCGCACAGATACGCAGTATTTT	CASRPTETRTDTQYF
TRBV5-5	.	.	TRBJ2-3	TGTACCAGCAGCTTAGGGGTTGGTTTGGGCACAGATACGCAGTATTTT	CTSSLGVGLGTDTQYF
TRBV5-1	.	once	TRBJ2-1	TGCGCCAGCAATTCATGGGGGGCTTTCACCTACAATGAGCAGTTCTTC	CASNSWGAFTYNEQFF
TRBV2	.	.	TRBJ1-1	TGTGCCAGCAGTGAAGGGACACCCCCCGATATGCGAGCTTTCTTT	CASSEGTPPDMRAFF
TRBV7-9	.	.	TRBJ2-5	TGTGCCAGCAGCGGGGCGGCGGGGACCTCCTACAATGAGCAGTACTTC	CASSGAAGTSYNEQYF
TRBV6-2/TRBV6-3	.	few	TRBJ2-7	TGTGCCAGCAGTTACTTTGATGTTCGCTACGAGCAGTACTTC	CASSYFDVRYEQYF
TRBV12-3/TRBV12-4	.	few	TRBJ2-2	TGTGCCAGCAGTCAAACAGCCGGGGAGCTGTTTTTT	CASSQTAGELFF
TRBV6-5	.	.	TRBJ2-2	TGTGCCAGCAGTTACTCGACGGGGCCAGGGGAGCTGTTTTTT	CASSYSTGPGELFF
TRBV7-8	.	.	TRBJ1-1	TGTGCCAGCAGATCGGACAGAAACACTGAAGCTTTCTTT	CASRSDRNTEAFF
TRBV4-2	.	many	TRBJ1-6	TGTGCCAGCAGCCAAGTACAGGGATATAATTCACCCCTCCACTTT	CASSQVQGYNSPLHF
TRBV7-9	.	.	TRBJ2-3	TGTGCCAGCAGCTTAGTTGTCACGGGAACAGATACGCAGTATTTT	CASSLVVTGTDTQYF
TRBV4-3	TRBD1	.	TRBJ1-1	TGCGCCAGCGGCCATGGGACAGGGTCGTACACTGAAGCTTTCTTT	CASGHGTGSYTEAFF
TRBV29-1	TRBD2	.	TRBJ2-7	TGCAGCGTTGGTAAGACTAGCGGGGGAAATGAGCAGTACTTC	CSVGKTSGGNEQYF
TRBV5-1	.	.	TRBJ2-3	TGCGCCAGCAGCTACCGGGAGCCCACAGATACGCAGTATTTT	CASSYREPTDTQYF
TRBV5-1	.	.	TRBJ1-1	TGCGCCAGCAGCTTGGAGGCCAGCTTGAACACTGAAGCTTTCTTT	CASSLEASLNTEAFF
TRBV28	.	.	TRBJ2-6	TGTGCCAGCAGTTTAGTGGATTTTGGGGCTAATGGGGCCAACGTCCTGACTTTC	CASSLVDFGANGANVLTF
TRBV5-1	TRBD1	.	TRBJ1-2	TGCGCCAGTGGACAGGGAAGCTATGGCTACACCTTC	CASGQGSYGYTF
TRBV5-1	.	.	TRBJ2-5	TGCGCCAGCAGCTTGGCGGTCAACCAAGAGACCCAGTACTTC	CASSLAVNQETQYF
TRBV4-3	.	few	TRBJ2-3	TGCGCCAGCAGCGTGGGGAAGGGTACAGATACGCAGTATTTT	CASSVGKGTDTQYF
TRBV6-2/TRBV6-3	TRBD2	.	TRBJ2-3	TGTGCCAGCAGTTACCTCAGACTAGCGGGGGATTCAGATACGCAGTATTTT	CASSYLRLAGDSDTQYF
TRBV7-2	.	.	TRBJ1-1	TGTGCCAGCAGCCCGCAACAGGGAACTGAAGCTTTCTTT	CASSPQQGTEAFF